The rows below give T cell receptor beta chains drawn from one sample of a study of response to subunit inactivated influenza vaccine. One entry per CDR3 protein results from TCRdb running MiXCR on the RT-PCR reads. The sample records 550,000 to 800,000 distinct CDR3 sequences, approximately 15% being singletons. This material consisted of PBMCs from blood, taken approximately 13 days after vaccination. The receptors come from a man between 50 and 59 years old who received an inactivated influenza vaccine. Both conserved end residues are part of each CDR3. D genes are given only for firm matches. Clone size appears in some rows only: once, few, many, or a class for an expanded clone.

few	-	TRBV9	TRBJ2-1	TGTGCCAGCAGCATAAGGGACAAAAAGTACAATGAGCAGTTCTTC	CASSIRDKKYNEQFF
few	-	TRBV24-1	TRBJ2-3	TGTGCCACCAGTGATCGGACAGCTTCTCCTGGGAGTACGCAGTATTTT	CATSDRTASPGSTQYF
few	-	TRBV6-4	TRBJ2-1	TGTGCCAGCAGTCGAGATGGAGTCTGGGCTGAGCAGTTCTTC	CASSRDGVWAEQFF
few	-	TRBV18	TRBJ2-7	TGTGCCAGCTCACCGGCGACTAGTATCAACGAGCAGTACTTC	CASSPATSINEQYF
few	TRBD2	TRBV14	TRBJ2-5	TGTGCCAGCAGCCAAGTAGTGACTAGCGGGAGAGCGCGTGAGACCCAGTACTTC	CASSQVVTSGRARETQYF
few	-	TRBV6-2/TRBV6-3	TRBJ1-5	TGTGCCAGCAGTTACTCCTCCTACCAGCCCCAGCATTTT	CASSYSSYQPQHF
-	-	TRBV4-3	TRBJ1-3	TGCGCCAGCAGCCAAGGGCCAGGGCCAGGAAACACCATATATTTT	CASSQGPGPGNTIYF
-	-	TRBV10-3	TRBJ2-7	TGTGCCATCAGGGACAGTATCACCTACGAGCAGTACTTC	CAIRDSITYEQYF
-	TRBD1	TRBV7-8	TRBJ1-3	TGTGCCAGCAGCACAGGGGATGGAAACACCATATATTTT	CASSTGDGNTIYF
-	-	TRBV18	TRBJ2-7	TGTGCCAGCTCAGCCCCTAGCCGAACTTACGAGCAGTACTTC	CASSAPSRTYEQYF
-	TRBD1	TRBV28	TRBJ1-5	TGTGCCAGCAGTCAGCCGGGACAGGGGGTGATTCAGCCCCAGCATTTT	CASSQPGQGVIQPQHF
-	-	TRBV5-6	TRBJ2-7	TGTGCCAGCAGCCGAAACCGACTGGGGGCTCGCTACGAGCAGTACTTC	CASSRNRLGARYEQYF
-	-	TRBV24-1	TRBJ2-3	TGTGCCACCAGTGATCACGGGAGTCCCACAGATACGCAGTATTTT	CATSDHGSPTDTQYF
few	TRBD2	TRBV7-8	TRBJ2-1	TGTGCCAGCAGCTTTACAGCGGGGGGGAAATACAATGAGCAGTTCTTC	CASSFTAGGKYNEQFF
few	TRBD1	TRBV10-3	TRBJ1-2	TGTGCCATCAAATTCCCGGGACAGAGCTATGGCTACACCTTC	CAIKFPGQSYGYTF
few	-	TRBV20-1	TRBJ2-5	TGCAGTGCTAGAGGGGCGATTGGGCGGCAGACCCAGTACTTC	CSARGAIGRQTQYF
-	-	TRBV29-1	TRBJ1-1	TGCAGCGTCCACCGGTGGGGGCTCGGGGGGCGCACTGAAGCTTTCTTT	CSVHRWGLGGRTEAFF
-	TRBD1	TRBV3-1	TRBJ2-2	TGTGCCAGCAGCCAAGATACAGGGGGTTATCTCACCGGGGAGCTGTTTTTT	CASSQDTGGYLTGELFF
-	-	TRBV7-8	TRBJ2-2	TGTGCCAGCAGCGCCCGGGCTAGAACCGGGGAGCTGTTTTTT	CASSARARTGELFF
few	TRBD1	TRBV20-1	TRBJ1-2	TGCAGTGCTATTCTACAGGGGGCGTCTGGCTACACCTTC	CSAILQGASGYTF
few	-	TRBV19	TRBJ2-2	TGTGCCAGTACCCCAGGGCGGCTATTCCTAAGAGGGAACACCGGGGAGCTGTTTTTT	CASTPGRLFLRGNTGELFF
-	TRBD1	TRBV3-1	TRBJ2-6	TGTGCCAGCAGCCAAGAGTACGAGACAGGGACCTCTGGGGCCAACGTCCTGACTTTC	CASSQEYETGTSGANVLTF
few	TRBD2	TRBV10-3	TRBJ2-2	TGTGCCATCAGTGGACTAGCGGGGGGTCTAACCGGGGAGCTGTTTTTT	CAISGLAGGLTGELFF
-	-	TRBV20-1	TRBJ2-2	TGCAGTGTCCTTCTGAGGACCACCGGGGAGCTGTTTTTT	CSVLLRTTGELFF
-	TRBD1	TRBV2	TRBJ2-3	TGTGCCAGCATGCGGGACAGGGGCACAGATACGCAGTATTTT	CASMRDRGTDTQYF
-	-	TRBV20-1	TRBJ2-1	TGCAGTGCTAGGCCACCGGGCCCCATAATTAATGAGCAGTTCTTC	CSARPPGPIINEQFF
few	TRBD2	TRBV7-9	TRBJ2-1	TGTGCCAGCAGCGCAGCTAGCGGGCCCGGGGACAATGAGGAGTTCTTC	CASSAASGPGDNEEFF
few	-	TRBV4-1	TRBJ2-1	TGCGCCAGCAGCCACGACCTCCGCAGGAGGGTCGGTGAGCAGTTCTTC	CASSHDLRRRVGEQFF